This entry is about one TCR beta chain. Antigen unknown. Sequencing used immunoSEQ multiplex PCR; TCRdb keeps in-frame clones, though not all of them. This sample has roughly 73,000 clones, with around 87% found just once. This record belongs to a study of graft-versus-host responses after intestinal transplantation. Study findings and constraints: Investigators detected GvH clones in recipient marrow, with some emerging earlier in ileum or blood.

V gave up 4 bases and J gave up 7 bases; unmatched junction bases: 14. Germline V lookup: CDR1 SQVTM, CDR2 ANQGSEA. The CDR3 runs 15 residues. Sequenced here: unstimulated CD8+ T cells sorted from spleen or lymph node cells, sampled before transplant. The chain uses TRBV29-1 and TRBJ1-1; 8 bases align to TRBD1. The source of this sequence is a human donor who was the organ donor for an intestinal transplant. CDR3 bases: TGCAGCGTTGGGCGGTTCAGGGGGCCCAATGTTGAAGCTTTCTTT. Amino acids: CSVGRFRGPNVEAFF.